Detailed here is one T cell receptor (beta chain). The antigen is undetermined. The data stem from a study of OX40 agonist ivuxolimab in advanced cancers. Germline V lookup: CDR1 SGHVS, CDR2 FQNEAQ. Losses at the gene ends were 5 bases for V and 0 bases for J; bases not matched to a gene: 13. The CDR3 consists of 19 residues. The assay was immunoSEQ multiplex PCR, and TCRdb's table has in-frame clones only and misses some. The sample holds about 70,000 clones, more than 75% seen once. Points from the study as a whole: Expanded clones were, on average, more numerous in CD8+ T cells than in CD4+.

This receptor was obtained from an adult with an advanced solid tumor such as melanoma, head and neck, liver or kidney cancer. J is TRBJ2-2 and V is TRBV7-8; 9 nucleotides align to TRBD2. The sequencing used CD4+ or CD8+ T cells sorted from blood, collected in a trial of the OX40 agonist ivuxolimab. The CDR3 nucleotides read TGTGCCAGCAGCCCGTGGGGTCGGCTAGCGGGGACGAACACCGGGGAGCTGTTTTTT. It codes for CASSPWGRLAGTNTGELFF.